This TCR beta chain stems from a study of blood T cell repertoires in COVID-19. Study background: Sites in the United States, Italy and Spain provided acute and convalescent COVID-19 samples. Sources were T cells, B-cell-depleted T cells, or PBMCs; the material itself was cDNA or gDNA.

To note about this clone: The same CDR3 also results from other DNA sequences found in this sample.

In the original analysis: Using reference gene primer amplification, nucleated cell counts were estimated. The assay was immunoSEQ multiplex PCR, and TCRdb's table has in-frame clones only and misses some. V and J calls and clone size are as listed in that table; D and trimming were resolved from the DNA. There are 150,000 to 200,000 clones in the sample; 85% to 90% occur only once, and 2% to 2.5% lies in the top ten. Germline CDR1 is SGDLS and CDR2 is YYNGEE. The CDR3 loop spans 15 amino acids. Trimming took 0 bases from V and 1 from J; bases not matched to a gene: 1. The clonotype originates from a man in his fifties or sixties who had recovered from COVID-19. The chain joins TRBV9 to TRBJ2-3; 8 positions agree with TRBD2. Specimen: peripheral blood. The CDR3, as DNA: TGTGCCAGCAGCGTAGCAGCGGGGGGCACAGATACGCAGTATTTT. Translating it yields CASSVAAGGTDTQYF.